This T cell receptor beta chain was observed in a study of quantifying T cell responses using KT2 cells. At the level of the study: RNA was reverse transcribed with TCR alpha and beta constant-region primers. Under optimum conditions, T4 ligation efficiency was estimated at more than 8%. Study results and limitations: The number of KT2 alpha and beta sequences was a linear function of input KT2 cells.

The CDR3 runs 18 residues. Trimming stripped 7 bases from V and 0 bases from J, with 24 bases between. Germline V CDR1 and CDR2: SGHVS, FQNEAQ. With respect to this clonotype: Its antigen is still unknown.

An oligo carrying a UMI was ligated to the cDNA 3' end. First-round PCR used three to five cycles and beta primers RC1.1 and RC1.2 covering TRBC1 and TRBC2. TCRdb reprocessed the UMI-ligation and nested PCR reads via MiXCR and lists one record per CDR3 protein. There are approximately 60,000 distinct CDR3 sequences in the sample; 9% to 15% occur only once, and roughly 9% lies in the top ten. The J gene is TRBJ2-5, the V gene TRBV7-8; weak D call: TRBD2 (6 bases). The sequenced sample consisted of PBMCs spiked with cells of the T cell clone KT2. This TCR was recovered from a human donor. The CDR3 protein is CASTPPAGSRPYQETQYF. The CDR3 DNA follows: TGTGCCAGCACCCCCCCGGCGGGGTCGCGACCGTACCAAGAGACCCAGTACTTC.